The clone carrying this T cell receptor beta chain has at least ten counts. Its antigen is as yet unknown. For the diagnoses, clinical symptoms, serum thyroxine and TRAb, thyroid ultrasound and orbital computed tomography were used. Germline lookup yields CDR1 SEHNR and CDR2 FQNEAQ (reference sequence). CDR3 length: 15 residues. Trimming stripped 4 bases from V and 3 bases from J, with 15 bases between. It was RNA transcripts that yielded the amplified TCR beta CDR3 regions. HTBI primers were the set used in a first-round RT-PCR of the TCR CDR3. TCRdb reprocessed the multiplex PCR reads via MiXCR and lists one record per CDR3 protein. The sample lists a few hundred thousand distinct CDR3 sequences; 15% to 19% were seen once. This entry belongs to a study of T cells in Graves' hyperthyroidism and ophthalmopathy. General study points: Most thyroid-expanded clonotypes above 0.001 were also found in blood. Ophthalmopathy was predicted by the model a median of approximately 6.6 months ahead of onset. Ophthalmopathy cases were set apart from stable hyperthyroidism by a 13 V-J model.

The chain links TRBV7-9 to TRBJ2-5, with D uncertain. Sequencing used blood. This clonotype originated in a woman under 30 with Graves' hyperthyroidism that later progressed to Graves' ophthalmopathy. The CDR3 loop reads CASSWVGQAEETQYF. The CDR3, as DNA: TGTGCCAGCAGCTGGGTAGGGCAGGCGGAAGAGACCCAGTACTTC.